A selection of T cell receptor beta chains follows, all from one sample in a study of blood T cells in healthy people across ages. In TCRdb, the 5' RACE reads were re-called with MiXCR into one record per CDR3 protein. The data show hundreds of thousands of distinct CDR3 sequences, with around half seen just once and approximately 25% held by the top ten. Sequencing was carried out using blood. The receptor source for this set is a man aged 80 or over in good health. CDR3s include the opening cysteine and the closing phenylalanine or tryptophan. A D gene is named only where the DNA matches it firmly. Clone size is given for some rows only: seen once, a few or many times, or a class if the clone is expanded.

size | D | J | V | CDR3 | DNA
few | TRBD1 | TRBJ2-3 | TRBV12-5 | CASAGTGGSDTQYF | TGTGCTAGTGCCGGGACAGGGGGTTCAGATACGCAGTATTTT
few | TRBD2 | TRBJ2-1 | TRBV25-1 | CASSEPGRFEQFF | TGTGCCAGCAGTGAACCCGGGAGGTTTGAGCAGTTCTTC
NA | NA | TRBJ2-7 | TRBV18 | CASSQKNPGLTYF | TGTGCCAGCTCACAAAAAAATCCGGGACTGACGTACTTC
few | NA | TRBJ2-3 | TRBV12-3/TRBV12-4 | CASRRTSTDTQYF | TGTGCCAGCAGGAGAACGAGCACAGATACGCAGTATTTT
few | TRBD2 | TRBJ2-1 | TRBV7-9 | CASSEGLAGGRANEQFF | TGTGCCAGCAGCGAAGGACTAGCGGGGGGCAGGGCGAATGAGCAGTTCTTC
NA | NA | TRBJ1-2 | TRBV20-1 | CSASDRDGGYGYTF | TGCAGTGCTTCTGACCGGGACGGAGGTTATGGCTACACCTTC
few | NA | TRBJ2-1 | TRBV29-1 | CSAGPGDEQFF | TGCAGCGCCGGACCTGGGGATGAGCAGTTCTTC
NA | TRBD2 | TRBJ2-5 | TRBV27 | CASSLSGRAYKQYF | TGTGCCAGCAGTCTGAGCGGGAGGGCCTACAAGCAGTACTTC
NA | NA | TRBJ2-1 | TRBV9 | CASSVIPGIGNEQFF | TGTGCCAGCAGCGTGATCCCGGGAATCGGCAATGAGCAGTTCTTC
NA | NA | TRBJ2-1 | TRBV7-2 | CASSPHEASWDYNEQFF | TGTGCCAGCAGCCCACACGAGGCCTCATGGGACTACAATGAGCAGTTCTTC
many | NA | TRBJ2-7 | TRBV7-2 | CASSFDGRQPEQYF | TGTGCCAGCAGCTTTGACGGACGCCAGCCCGAGCAGTACTTC
many | TRBD2 | TRBJ2-5 | TRBV29-1 | CSVDPGRGETQYF | TGCAGCGTTGATCCAGGGAGGGGAGAGACCCAGTACTTC
few | NA | TRBJ2-1 | TRBV5-6 | CASSLGGSRERVFF | TGTGCCAGCAGCTTGGGGGGCTCCCGGGAGAGGGTGTTCTTC
NA | NA | TRBJ1-6 | TRBV10-3 | CAISAEGSENNSPLHF | TGTGCCATCAGTGCCGAGGGATCAGAAAATAATTCACCCCTCCACTTT
NA | NA | TRBJ2-3 | TRBV18 | CASSPLRGPPEDTQYF | TGTGCCAGCTCACCACTTAGGGGCCCTCCAGAAGATACGCAGTATTTT
NA | NA | TRBJ2-2 | TRBV15 | CATSRDVDAGLFF | TGTGCCACCAGCAGAGATGTGGACGCAGGGCTGTTTTTT
NA | NA | TRBJ2-3 | TRBV28 | CASSLWRGSTDTQYF | TGTGCCAGCAGTTTATGGCGGGGTAGCACAGATACGCAGTATTTT
NA | NA | TRBJ1-1 | TRBV7-6 | CASTAARNTEAFF | TGTGCCAGCACCGCAGCTCGGAACACTGAAGCTTTCTTT
few | NA | TRBJ2-3 | TRBV20-1 | CSARPTVGGPDTQYF | TGCAGTGCTAGACCCACGGTGGGAGGCCCAGATACGCAGTATTTT
NA | TRBD1 | TRBJ2-7 | TRBV20-1 | CSARDDRGTYEQYF | TGCAGTGCTAGAGACGACAGGGGAACCTACGAGCAGTACTTC
NA | NA | TRBJ2-7 | TRBV2 | CASSEEPGPEEQCF | TGTGCCAGCAGTGAAGAACCAGGGCCGGAAGAGCAGTGCTTC
few | TRBD2 | TRBJ2-1 | TRBV5-1 | CASSLVSLSGGSYNEQFF | TGCGCCAGCAGCTTGGTGAGCCTGTCGGGGGGCTCCTACAATGAGCAGTTCTTC
NA | NA | TRBJ2-5 | TRBV11-1 | CASSLVPSPQAETQYF | TGTGCCAGCAGCTTAGTGCCTAGCCCACAGGCGGAGACCCAGTACTTC
NA | TRBD2 | TRBJ2-1 | TRBV12-3/TRBV12-4 | CASTPISGLGNEQFF | TGTGCCAGCACCCCTATTAGCGGGTTGGGTAATGAGCAGTTCTTC
NA | TRBD2 | TRBJ2-3 | TRBV7-2 | CASSLFSGGRTDTQYF | TGTGCCAGCAGCTTATTTAGCGGGGGGCGCACAGATACGCAGTATTTT
few | TRBD2 | TRBJ2-3 | TRBV29-1 | CSVEVGLAGDTQYF | TGCAGCGTTGAAGTGGGACTAGCGGGGGATACGCAGTATTTT
many | TRBD1 | TRBJ2-5 | TRBV6-5 | CASSSQTTGGKETQYF | TGTGCCAGCAGTTCGCAAACGACAGGGGGAAAAGAGACCCAGTACTTC
few | NA | TRBJ2-5 | TRBV5-1 | CASRTSEQETQYF | TGCGCCAGCAGAACTTCAGAACAAGAGACCCAGTACTTC
NA | NA | TRBJ2-3 | TRBV3-1 | CASSPSGWGQGQYF | TGTGCCAGCAGCCCCTCAGGATGGGGCCAAGGACAGTATTTT
once | TRBD2 | TRBJ2-1 | TRBV10-3 | CAISEAGVIGEQFF | TGTGCCATCAGTGAGGCGGGAGTAATCGGTGAGCAGTTCTTC
once | NA | TRBJ2-2 | TRBV4-3 | CASSQESWSSGELFF | TGCGCCAGCAGCCAAGAATCATGGAGTTCCGGGGAGCTGTTTTTT
NA | NA | TRBJ2-3 | TRBV12-3/TRBV12-4 | CASNSDRDTQYF | TGTGCCAGCAACTCGGACAGAGATACGCAGTATTTT
NA | NA | TRBJ2-1 | TRBV5-1 | CASSVHQGDNEQFF | TGCGCCAGCAGCGTGCATCAGGGCGACAATGAGCAGTTCTTC
NA | NA | TRBJ2-7 | TRBV28 | CATEKESTYEQYF | TGTGCCACCGAGAAAGAATCGACCTACGAGCAGTACTTC
few | NA | TRBJ2-7 | TRBV20-1 | CSAKVSAIRASYEQYF | TGCAGTGCTAAAGTCTCGGCAATTCGAGCGAGCTACGAGCAGTACTTC
few | TRBD2 | TRBJ2-3 | TRBV29-1 | CSVGASGGTDTQYF | TGCAGCGTTGGGGCTAGCGGGGGCACAGATACGCAGTATTTT
NA | TRBD1 | TRBJ1-4 | TRBV12-3/TRBV12-4 | CASSLGTGAHEKLFF | TGTGCCAGCAGTTTAGGGACAGGGGCCCATGAAAAACTGTTTTTT
NA | NA | TRBJ2-3 | TRBV28 | CASSSPGVGDTQYF | TGTGCCAGCAGCTCGCCGGGGGTGGGAGATACGCAGTATTTT
NA | TRBD2 | TRBJ2-3 | TRBV3-1 | CASSPWAAGDTDTQYF | TGTGCCAGCAGCCCCTGGGCAGCGGGGGACACAGATACGCAGTATTTT
NA | NA | TRBJ2-2 | TRBV6-5 | CASRKGVGELFF | TGTGCCAGCAGAAAAGGGGTCGGGGAGCTGTTTTTT
NA | NA | TRBJ2-5 | TRBV7-6 | CASSLLRLGETQYF | TGTGCCAGCAGCTTATTGCGACTAGGGGAGACCCAGTACTTC
many | NA | TRBJ2-5 | TRBV7-2 | CASSLGGHQETQYF | TGTGCCAGCAGCTTAGGCGGGCACCAAGAGACCCAGTACTTC
many | NA | TRBJ2-3 | TRBV7-9 | CASSPSGGTDTQYF | TGTGCCAGCAGCCCCAGTGGTGGCACAGATACGCAGTATTTT
NA | NA | TRBJ1-2 | TRBV20-1 | CSASAGGSDGYTF | TGCAGTGCTAGCGCCGGGGGGAGTGATGGCTACACCTTC